A single sample gave rise to the 28 T cell receptor beta chains below, sequenced in a study of early T cells in non-severe SARS-CoV-2 infection. A single record per CDR3 protein comes from TCRdb applying MiXCR to the 5' RACE reads. The sample comprises 34,000 or so distinct CDR3 sequences, over 8.5% of which are singletons, and roughly 13% rests with the top ten. The sample was whole blood. These receptors all come from an adult who was a healthcare worker with PCR-confirmed SARS-CoV-2 infection or an uninfected control (not recorded which).

The table lists this clonotype with a few counts. The rearrangement uses TRBV9 and TRBJ2-5; D is possibly TRBD2 (6 bases). V was cut by 0 bases and J by 1 base, with 10 bases left in between. Germline-derived CDR1 and CDR2 are SGDLS and YYNGEE. CDR3 length: 15 residues. In DNA, the CDR3 is TGTGCCAGCAGCGTAGCTACCGGGGGCCAAGAGACCCAGTACTTC. As protein: CASSVATGGQETQYF.

This clonotype was counted many times. The chain carries TRBV12-3 or TRBV12-4 and TRBJ1-6, with TRBD1 matching over 11 bases. The CDR3 sequence is 15 residues long. The V gene end was trimmed by 3 bases and the J gene end by 9 bases; junction bases not matched to a gene: 4. The CDR3: CASSFVGQGASPLHF. CDR3 in DNA: TGTGCCAGCAGTTTTGTAGGACAGGGGGCTTCACCCCTCCACTTT.

This clonotype was detected many times. V usage is TRBV11-3 and J usage is TRBJ2-7, with 9 bases aligning to TRBD1. Germline loops: CDR1 SGHNT, CDR2 YENEEA. V shed 7 bases and J 1 base; nucleotides not matched to a gene: 11. The CDR3 loop spans 16 amino acids. CDR3 loop: CASTQRDRVYSYEQYF. CDR3 bases: TGTGCCAGCACCCAGAGGGACAGGGTTTATTCCTACGAGCAGTACTTC.

This clonotype occurred many times. This sequence joins TRBV7-9 and TRBJ2-5, with a weak D call TRBD2 (6 bases). The germline CDR1 and CDR2 sequences are SEHNR and FQNEAQ (reference sequence). The germline V and J ends were trimmed by 5 bases and 2 bases, with 9 bases remaining between them. This CDR3 is built from 13 residues. The CDR3 nucleotides are TGTGCCAGCAGCAATAGCGGACAAGAGACCCAGTACTTC. Encoded protein: CASSNSGQETQYF.

This chain joins TRBV2 and TRBJ2-5; D might be TRBD1 or TRBD2, each matching 5 bases. CDR3 length: 15 amino acids. Between the trimmed V and J ends, which lost 5 bases and 2 bases, there was a span of 15 bases. Germline CDR1 is SNHLY and CDR2 is FYNNEI. In DNA, the CDR3 is TGTGCCAGCAGTCCCTCCGGGACGTCTCAAGAGACCCAGTACTTC. Protein sequence: CASSPSGTSQETQYF.

The genes are TRBV2 and TRBJ1-5; a possible D gene is TRBD1 (5 bases). Per the germline V gene, CDR1 is SNHLY and CDR2 is FYNNEI. The germline V and J ends were trimmed by 7 bases and 3 bases, with 13 bases remaining between them. The CDR3 totals 14 residues. Here the CDR3 reads CASTPGFNNQPQHF. CDR3 DNA: TGTGCCAGCACCCCAGGGTTCAACAATCAGCCCCAGCATTTT.

V gene TRBV4-3 combines with J gene TRBJ2-1; the D gene is possibly TRBD1 (5 bases). The V end was cut by 5 bases, the J end by 10 bases, with 15 bases between. CDR1 and CDR2 (germline): LGHNA, YSLEER. The CDR3 contains 13 residues. CDR3 in amino acids: CASSFGGAREQFF. The CDR3 DNA is TGCGCCAGCAGCTTCGGTGGGGCCAGGGAGCAGTTCTTC.

Many counts were recorded for this clonotype. This sequence joins TRBV19 and TRBJ2-5; tentative D call: TRBD1 (5 bases). V lost 7 bases and J 2 bases, leaving 17 bases between the germline ends. The CDR3 length is 15 residues. The germline gives CDR1 LNHDA, CDR2 SQIVND (reference sequence). For the CDR3, the DNA is TGTGCCAGTACCAACCCCCGGGCAGGGCAAGAGACCCAGTACTTC. Encoded protein: CASTNPRAGQETQYF.

The table lists this clonotype with many counts. V usage is TRBV10-3 and J usage is TRBJ2-3; D could derive from TRBD1 or TRBD2 (5 bases each). The CDR3 sequence is 16 residues long. Between the trimmed V and J ends, which lost 0 bases and 4 bases, there was a span of 14 bases. The germline V gene encodes CDR1 ENHRY and CDR2 SYGVKD. The CDR3 DNA reads as TGTGCCATCAGTGAGTCCCGGGGCCCTAATCCAGATACGCAGTATTTT. Encoded protein: CAISESRGPNPDTQYF.

This clonotype was detected many times. The V and J genes are TRBV18 and TRBJ1-2, with D uncertain. CDR1 and CDR2 (germline): KGHSH, LQKENI. V was cut by 3 bases and J by 3 bases, with 14 bases left in between. The CDR3 spans 15 residues. The DNA for the CDR3 is TGTGCCAGCTCACCCTCGGCAGCGGTGGACTATGGCTACACCTTC. Translating gives CASSPSAAVDYGYTF.

Ten or more counts support this clonotype. The DNA for the CDR3 is TGTGCCAGCAGCTGGAAGGACAGGGGCAATCAGCCCCAGCATTTT. Encoded protein: CASSWKDRGNQPQHF. V is TRBV5-6 and J is TRBJ1-5; 8 bases are shared with TRBD1. Germline loops: CDR1 SGHDT, CDR2 YYEEEE. The trim removed 3 bases at V and 2 bases at J, leaving 4 bases unmatched. CDR3 length equals 15 residues.

There are many counts of this clonotype. The V gene is TRBV7-3, the J gene TRBJ2-2; maybe TRBD2 (6 bases). The germline CDR1 and CDR2 sequences are SGHTA and FQGTGA. This CDR3 contains 12 residues. The V and J ends lost 5 bases and 6 bases respectively, with 7 bases between them. In nucleotides, the CDR3 is TGTGCCAGCAGCCGCGGGGCCGGGGAGCTGTTTTTT. Protein: CASSRGAGELFF. Complete variable domain (other parts from reference TRBV7-3 and TRBJ2-2): GAGVSQTPSNKVTEKGKYVELRCDPISGHTALYWYRQSLGQGPEFLIYFQGTGAADDSGLPNDRFFAVRPEGSVSTLKIQRTERGDSAVYLCASSRGAGELFFGEGSRLTVL.

This clonotype showed up many times. Here the CDR3 reads CASSRSTGTSGNTIYF. The CDR3 DNA follows: TGTGCCAGCAGCCGGTCGACGGGGACCTCTGGAAACACCATATATTTT. The chain joins TRBV7-9 to TRBJ1-3, with D perhaps TRBD1 (5 bases). CDR1 SEHNR and CDR2 FQNEAQ come from the germline V gene (reference sequence). The CDR3 runs to 16 residues. V lost 5 bases and J lost 0, with 14 bases in between.

This clonotype was seen many times. CDR3 bases: TGTGCCAGCATCCCCTCCGGGTCCAAAAACATTCAGTACTTC. Residues: CASIPSGSKNIQYF. The gene calls are TRBV12-3 or TRBV12-4 and TRBJ2-4; D remains ambiguous. This CDR3 has 14 amino acids. The V gene lost 7 bases and the J gene lost 2 bases, with 12 bases spanning the gap.

The chain employs TRBV15 and TRBJ2-5; D not resolved. Germline V CDR1 and CDR2: LNHNV, YYDKDF (reference sequence). The CDR3 has 15 residues. The ends were cut back, 0 bases at V and 2 bases at J, with 10 bases in the middle. CDR3: CATSRDPTAQETQYF. The CDR3 bases are TGTGCCACCAGCAGAGATCCGACGGCACAAGAGACCCAGTACTTC.

This clonotype was counted ten times or more. The chain employs TRBV5-4 and TRBJ2-5, with TRBD2 identical over 9 bases. Trimming removed 6 bases from V and 5 bases from J; junction bases left unmatched: 8. Germline CDR1 and CDR2: SGHNT and YYREEE (reference sequence). The CDR3 runs 14 residues. The CDR3 sequence is CASTGGGAMETQYF. The CDR3 DNA is TGTGCCAGCACCGGCGGGGGGGCCATGGAGACCCAGTACTTC.

The chain has TRBV29-1 and TRBJ1-1; possible D gene TRBD1, 5 bases. Germline-derived CDR1 and CDR2 are SQVTM and ANQGSEA. The CDR3 totals 12 residues. The V end lost 0 bases, the J end lost 5 bases, and 7 bases lay between the germline ends. The CDR3 sequence is CSVEDQGTEAFF. The DNA for the CDR3 is TGCAGCGTTGAAGATCAGGGTACTGAAGCTTTCTTT.

This clonotype was detected ten times or more. This sequence joins TRBV12-3 or TRBV12-4 and TRBJ2-7, with 9 bases aligning to TRBD1. J gave up 4 bases and V 7 bases, and 11 bases lay outside the gene matches. CDR3 length equals 15 residues. The CDR3 DNA reads as TGTGCCAGCAATCGGGGGACAGGGCTAGGGTACGAGCAGTACTTC. Its protein product is CASNRGTGLGYEQYF.

The chain employs TRBV10-3 and TRBJ2-7; TRBD1 might be the D (6 bases). In germline, CDR1 is ENHRY, CDR2 SYGVKD. CDR3 length equals 17 residues. Trimming took 6 bases from V and 3 from J, leaving 24 bases between them. CDR3 bases: TGTGCCATCAGCCAGATACAGGGAACTCTAGGGGGCTACGAGCAGTACTTC. It is translated as CAISQIQGTLGGYEQYF.

This clonotype was detected many times. The chain carries TRBV5-6 and TRBJ2-2; TRBD1 aligns across 10 bases. Germline CDR1 and CDR2: SGHDT and YYEEEE. The V gene end was trimmed by 6 bases and the J gene end by 6 bases; junction bases not matched to a gene: 5. The CDR3 consists of 14 residues. In nucleotides, the CDR3 is TGTGCCAGCAAGGGACAGGGGTTCTCCGGGGAGCTGTTTTTT. This sequence encodes CASKGQGFSGELFF. Variable domain in full (rest from reference TRBV5-6 and TRBJ2-2): DAGVTQSPTHLIKTRGQQVTLRCSPKSGHDTVSWYQQALGQGPQFIFQYYEEEERQRGNFPDRFSGHQFPNYSSELNVNALLLGDSALYLCASKGQGFSGELFFGEGSRLTVL.

The CDR3 region is CSVDLGWNTEAFF. For the CDR3, the DNA is TGCAGCGTTGATCTGGGTTGGAACACTGAAGCTTTCTTT. This rearrangement joins TRBV29-1 to TRBJ1-1; D uncertain. V was cut by 3 bases and J by 1 base, with 9 bases left in between. CDR1 and CDR2 (germline): SQVTM, ANQGSEA. CDR3 length: 13 amino acids.

This clonotype was counted ten times or more. The V gene is TRBV10-3, the J gene TRBJ2-1, with D possibly matching TRBD2 (5 bases). V lost 11 bases and J 6 bases, leaving 14 bases between the germline ends. Germline CDR1 reads ENHRY; CDR2 reads SYGVKD. The CDR3 spans 12 residues. CDR3 loop: CASTPGFNEQFF. DNA of the CDR3: TGTGCCTCGACTCCGGGGTTCAATGAGCAGTTCTTC.

Comment on this clonotype: A read error may be the cause here, since a much bigger clone is one base away. The V and J genes are TRBV11-2 and TRBJ2-3, with D perhaps TRBD2 (6 bases). CDR1 and CDR2 from the germline V gene are SGHAT and FQNNGV. V was clipped by 5 bases and J by 3 bases, with 18 bases between them. The CDR3 has 16 amino acids. The chain's CDR3 is CASSHLAGLGTDTQYF. The DNA for the CDR3 is TGTGCCAGCAGCCATCTCGCGGGGCTAGGGACAGATACGCAGTATTTT. Complete variable domain (other parts from reference TRBV11-2 and TRBJ2-3): EAGVAQSPRYKIIEKRQSVAFWCNPISGHATLYWYQQILGQGPKLLIQFQNNGVVDDSQLPKDRFSAERLKGVDSTLKIQPAKLEDSAVYLCASSHLAGLGTDTQYFGPGTRLTVL.

Judged by abundance, this clonotype is medium-sized. CDR3 sequence: CATTTGSVSGANVLTF. The CDR3 nucleotides are TGTGCCACGACGACAGGGTCGGTCTCTGGGGCCAACGTCCTGACTTTC. The chain joins TRBV10-3 to TRBJ2-6; TRBD1 matches 7 bases. The length of the CDR3 is 16 residues. Germline CDR1 and CDR2: ENHRY and SYGVKD. V dropped 10 bases and J dropped 0; count of bases not matched to a gene: 9.

The table lists this clonotype with many counts. The chain is built from TRBV29-1 and TRBJ2-2, with unresolved D. This CDR3 comprises 14 residues. Germline CDR1 is SQVTM and CDR2 is ANQGSEA. The V end was cut by 4 bases, the J end by 4 bases, with 13 bases between. The CDR3 loop reads CSVAGGLRTGELFF. The CDR3 DNA reads as TGCAGCGTTGCGGGTGGGCTTCGCACCGGGGAGCTGTTTTTT.

This clonotype was seen repeatedly, ten times or more. This sequence joins TRBV12-5 and TRBJ2-6; D might be TRBD1 (5 bases). This CDR3 is 18 amino acids long. From germline, CDR1 is LGHNT and CDR2 FRNRAP. Trimming removed 2 bases from V and 1 base from J, with 15 bases in between. CDR3 residues: CASGLHTGFESGANVLTF. For the CDR3, the DNA is TGTGCTAGTGGTTTGCATACAGGCTTTGAGTCTGGGGCCAACGTCCTGACTTTC.

There are a few counts of this clonotype. This chain uses TRBV19 with TRBJ2-1; TRBD1 matches 12 bases. Per germline, CDR1 LNHDA and CDR2 SQIVND (reference sequence). The CDR3 covers 16 residues. With V trimmed by 4 bases and J by 9 bases, 10 bases remained unmatched. The DNA for the CDR3 is TGTGCCAGTAGTAAGGGCTCTGGGACAGGGGGCACTGAGCAGTTCTTC. Its protein product is CASSKGSGTGGTEQFF.

This clonotype was counted at least ten times. The V call is TRBV5-1, the J call TRBJ2-1; TRBD2 is a possible D gene (6 bases). V was shortened by 2 bases and J by 8 bases, with 20 bases between the two germline ends. There are 16 residues in the CDR3. CDR1 and CDR2 from the germline V gene are SGHRS and YFSETQ. CDR3 region: CASSFGTPPRAYEQFF. DNA of the CDR3: TGCGCCAGCAGCTTCGGGACTCCTCCACGGGCCTATGAGCAGTTCTTC.